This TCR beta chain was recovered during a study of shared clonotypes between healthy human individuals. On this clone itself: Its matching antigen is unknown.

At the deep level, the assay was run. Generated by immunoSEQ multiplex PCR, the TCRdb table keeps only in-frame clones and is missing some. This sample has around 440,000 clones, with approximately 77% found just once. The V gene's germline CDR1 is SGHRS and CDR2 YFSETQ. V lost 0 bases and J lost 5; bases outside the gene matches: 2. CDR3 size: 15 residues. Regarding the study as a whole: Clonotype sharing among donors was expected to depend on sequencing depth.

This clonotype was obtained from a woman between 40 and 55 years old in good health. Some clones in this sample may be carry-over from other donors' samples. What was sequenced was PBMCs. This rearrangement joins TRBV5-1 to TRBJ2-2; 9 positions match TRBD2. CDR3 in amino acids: CASSLVAGETGELFF. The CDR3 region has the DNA TGCGCCAGCAGCTTGGTAGCGGGAGAAACCGGGGAGCTGTTTTTT.